This T cell receptor (beta chain) came from a study of blood T cell repertoires in COVID-19. Overall study context: The study drew acute and convalescent COVID-19 samples from the United States, Italy and Spain. The analysed material was cDNA or gDNA that came from T cells, B-cell-depleted T cells, or PBMCs.

Profiled with immunoSEQ multiplex PCR; TCRdb holds only in-frame clones, not every one. Of 300,000 to 350,000 clones detected, roughly nine tenths appear once; the ten largest clones hold about 2%. Sequencing was carried out using peripheral blood. This TCR was sampled from a man between 18 and 35 years old with active or convalescent COVID-19.

The CDR3: CASSPRGQGAYEQYF. DNA for the CDR3: TGTGCCAGCAGTCCTCGAGGACAGGGGGCCTACGAGCAGTACTTC. The rearrangement uses TRBV27 and TRBJ2-7; 10 nucleotides agree with TRBD1. Germline values: CDR1 MNHEY, CDR2 SMNVEV (reference sequence). The CDR3 consists of 15 residues. Trimming cost V 5 bases and J 2 bases; bases outside gene matches: 6.